This T cell receptor (beta chain) originates from a study of blood T cell repertoires in COVID-19. On the study more broadly: Samples representing acute and convalescent COVID-19 were sourced from the United States, Italy and Spain. Sample material is recorded as cDNA or gDNA derived from T cells, B-cell-depleted T cells, or PBMCs.

Germline values: CDR1 MNHEY, CDR2 SVGAGI. The CDR3 is 14 residues long. V gave up 10 bases and J gave up 1 base; unmatched junction bases: 7. In the source study's methods: Reference gene primer amplification in the assay estimated nucleated cell counts. Clones were read by immunoSEQ multiplex PCR, and TCRdb kept only the in-frame ones, dropping some. V and J calls and clone size follow that table, whereas D and trimming were derived from the DNA. The table shows 100,000 to 150,000 clones, with roughly 69% occurring only once. The sequenced sample consisted of peripheral blood. This sequence joins TRBV6-5 and TRBJ1-1, with TRBD1 matching over 9 bases. This TCR was recovered from a woman aged 65 to 85 with acute or convalescent COVID-19. This chain's CDR3 is CAIMKGQGNTEAFF. The CDR3 DNA follows: TGTGCCATCATGAAGGGACAGGGGAACACTGAAGCTTTCTTT.